The 2 T cell receptor beta chains below come from one sample, sequenced in a study of Graves' ophthalmopathy and Graves' hyperthyroidism. As the template, RNA transcripts were used to amplify TCR beta CDR3 regions. The library came from an HTBI-primed first-round RT-PCR and a second-round multiplex PCR. TCRdb reanalysed the multiplex PCR reads using MiXCR and keeps one entry per CDR3 protein. The sample has over a million distinct CDR3 sequences, about two fifths seen once; the top ten hold 11%. The sequencing sample was made of peripheral blood or thyroid tissue (not recorded which). These receptor sequences come from an adult man with Graves' hyperthyroidism.

Ten or more counts support this clonotype. This chain connects TRBV20-1 to TRBJ1-1; no definite D call. Germline assignment: CDR1 DFQATT and CDR2 SNEGSKA (reference sequence). The CDR3 is made up of 15 amino acids. Trimming left V 0 bases short and J 1 base short, with 12 bases between. The CDR3 region is CSARDYTKTNTEAFF. Here the CDR3 DNA reads TGCAGTGCTAGAGATTATACCAAAACGAACACTGAAGCTTTCTTT.

The count of this clonotype is one. This CDR3 is CSRETQYF. The CDR3, as DNA: TGCAGCCGAGAGACCCAGTACTTC. The chain carries TRBV29-1 and TRBJ2-5; D gene uncertain. Germline V gives CDR1 SQVTM, CDR2 ANQGSEA. V was clipped by 8 bases and J by 4 bases, with 2 bases between them. The CDR3 has 8 amino acids.